This passage covers 28 T cell receptor beta chains from one sample sequenced in a study of blood T cell repertoires in COVID-19. Clones were read by immunoSEQ multiplex PCR, and TCRdb kept only the in-frame ones, dropping some. The top ten clones hold approximately 22% of a sample with around 69,000 clones, roughly four fifths of them seen once. Sequencing used peripheral blood. All receptors come from a woman aged 70-85 years with acute or convalescent COVID-19.

The V call is TRBV7-2, the J call TRBJ2-3, with 7 bases lining up with TRBD2. The CDR3 runs 17 residues. V gave up 2 bases and J gave up 0 bases; unmatched junction bases: 8. The germline CDR1 and CDR2 sequences are SGHTA and FQGNSA. CDR3 loop: CASSLMVLAVSTDTQYF. For the CDR3, the DNA is TGTGCCAGCAGCTTAATGGTTCTAGCGGTTAGCACAGATACGCAGTATTTT.

CDR3 sequence (DNA): TGTGCCAGCACGGCCAGGGGGATATCTGGGGCCAACGTCCTGACTTTC. It yields the protein CASTARGISGANVLTF. V is TRBV2 and J is TRBJ2-6; 7 bases map to TRBD1. The CDR3 spans 16 residues. The V gene's germline CDR1 is SNHLY and CDR2 FYNNEI. With V trimmed by 7 bases and J by 1 base, 7 bases remained unmatched.

The chain links TRBV5-8 to TRBJ2-4; TRBD2 aligns across 7 bases. After removal of 2 bases from V and 6 bases from J, the junction contained 8 bases not matched to a gene. The CDR3 consists of 15 residues. Germline CDR1 is SGHTS and CDR2 is YDEGEE. The CDR3 is CASSFLGGRLNIQYF. The CDR3 bases are TGTGCCAGCAGCTTTCTGGGAGGGAGGTTAAACATTCAGTACTTC.

This sequence joins TRBV5-6 and TRBJ1-6; tentatively, D is TRBD1 (6 bases). V was cut by 3 bases and J by 5 bases, with 12 bases left in between. The CDR3 is 15 amino acids. The V gene's germline CDR1 is SGHDT and CDR2 YYEEEE. In nucleotides, the CDR3 is TGTGCCAGCAGCTCCCTGGACAGCAATAATTCACCCCTCCACTTT. This sequence encodes CASSSLDSNNSPLHF.

CDR3 nucleotide sequence: TGTGCCACCAGTGATTTGGGTAGCGGGAGAGCGTACAATGAGCAGTTCTTC. It is translated as CATSDLGSGRAYNEQFF. The chain carries TRBV24-1 and TRBJ2-1; 9 nucleotides match TRBD2. The germline V gene encodes CDR1 KGHDR and CDR2 SFDVKD. The CDR3 loop spans 17 amino acids. The V and J ends lost 0 bases and 4 bases, in that order; junction bases with no gene match: 6.

The genes are TRBV11-2 and TRBJ1-1; D unresolved. The length of the CDR3 is 14 residues. CDR1 and CDR2 (germline): SGHAT, FQNNGV. V was cut by 1 base and J by 1 base, with 7 bases left in between. CDR3: CASSLGARNTEAFF. The CDR3 nucleotides read TGTGCCAGCAGCTTAGGCGCAAGGAACACTGAAGCTTTCTTT.

V is TRBV6-5 and J is TRBJ1-6, with D tentatively TRBD1 (5 bases). V dropped 6 bases and J dropped 14 bases, with 14 bases sitting between them. CDR1 is MNHEY, CDR2 SVGAGI, per germline. The CDR3 spans 12 residues. CDR3 region: CASSPTWGALHF. The CDR3, as DNA: TGTGCCAGCAGCCCGACCTGGGGGGCCCTCCACTTT.

The chain uses TRBV28 and TRBJ2-1, with D possibly being TRBD2 (6 bases). Per germline, CDR1 MDHEN and CDR2 SYDVKM. Trimming shortened V by 6 bases and J by 1 base, and 22 bases separated the two germline ends. CDR3 length equals 18 residues. CDR3 sequence (DNA): TGTGCCAGCAGGGACTCGAATCGGGACTCCACTTCCTACAATGAGCAGTTCTTC. Protein product: CASRDSNRDSTSYNEQFF.

The V call is TRBV30, the J call TRBJ1-2; TRBD1 might be the D (6 bases). The V gene lost 5 bases and the J gene lost 1 base, with 11 bases spanning the gap. Germline loops: CDR1 GTSNPN, CDR2 SVGIG (reference sequence). The CDR3 is 13 amino acids. CDR3 amino acids: CAWRTDNNYGYTF. The CDR3 bases are TGTGCCTGGCGGACAGATAATAACTATGGCTACACCTTC.

The chain combines TRBV5-5 with TRBJ1-1, with D maybe TRBD1 (6 bases). CDR1 SGHKS and CDR2 YYEKEE come from the germline V gene (reference sequence). The V end was cut by 4 bases, the J end by 5 bases, with 18 bases between. The CDR3 covers 15 residues. This CDR3 is CASSSWTGGGTEAFF. The CDR3 nucleotides read TGTGCCAGCAGCAGCTGGACGGGAGGGGGTACTGAAGCTTTCTTT. The complete variable domain, with remaining parts taken from reference TRBV5-5 and TRBJ1-1, reads DAGVTQSPTHLIKTRGQQVTLRCSPISGHKSVSWYQQVLGQGPQFIFQYYEKEERGRGNFPDRFSARQFPNYSSELNVNALLLGDSALYLCASSSWTGGGTEAFFGQGTRLTVV.

This chain uses TRBV5-6 with TRBJ2-6; 10 nucleotides match TRBD2. CDR1 is SGHDT, CDR2 YYEEEE, per germline. V lost 4 bases, J lost 4 bases, and 8 bases stayed unmatched. The CDR3 is 17 amino acids. The CDR3 is CASSQGLAPRGANVLTF. The CDR3, as DNA: TGTGCCAGCAGCCAGGGACTAGCGCCCAGGGGGGCCAACGTCCTGACTTTC.

This chain connects TRBV13 to TRBJ1-3; tentatively, D is TRBD1 (6 bases). V shed 4 bases and J shed 1 base, with 14 bases lying between them. The CDR3 has 16 amino acids. Germline V gene sequence: CDR1 PRHDT, CDR2 FYEKMQ (reference sequence). This chain's CDR3 is CASSSVQGGSGNTIYF. The DNA for the CDR3 is TGTGCCAGCAGCTCCGTACAGGGTGGGTCTGGAAACACCATATATTTT. The whole variable domain, filled in from reference TRBV13 and TRBJ1-3, reads AAGVIQSPRHLIKEKRETATLKCYPIPRHDTVYWYQQGPGQDPQFLISFYEKMQSDKGSIPDRFSAQQFSDYHSELNMSSLELGDSALYFCASSSVQGGSGNTIYFGEGSWLTVV.

This clone was counted only a few times. The rearrangement joins TRBV3-1 (or the pseudogene TRBV3-2) to TRBJ1-1; D perhaps matches TRBD1 (5 bases). The CDR3 loop spans 13 amino acids. The ends were cut back, 7 bases at V and 12 bases at J, with 21 bases in the middle. Germline loops: CDR1 LGHDT, CDR2 YNNKEL (reference sequence). The CDR3 DNA follows: TGTGCCAGCACCGCCAGAGGATGGGGCCGGACTTTCTTT. Its protein is CASTARGWGRTFF.

The chain carries TRBV6-5 and TRBJ1-4; maybe TRBD1 (5 bases). V gave up 7 bases and J gave up 8 bases, with 14 bases separating them. The CDR3 length is 13 residues. The V gene's germline CDR1 is MNHEY and CDR2 SVGAGI. CDR3 DNA: TGTGCCAGCATTAGGCAGGGTGGCGAAAAACTGTTTTTT. This gives the protein CASIRQGGEKLFF.

The chain carries TRBV19 and TRBJ1-1; 10 nucleotides line up with TRBD1. Losses at the gene ends were 6 bases for V and 4 bases for J; bases not matched to a gene: 2. Germline lookup yields CDR1 LNHDA and CDR2 SQIVND (reference sequence). CDR3 size: 13 residues. The CDR3 coding sequence is TGTGCCAGTAGGGGACAGGGGAGCACTGAAGCTTTCTTT. Translating gives CASRGQGSTEAFF.

The rearrangement uses TRBV19 and TRBJ1-3, with 10 bases aligning to TRBD1. Germline CDR1 is LNHDA and CDR2 is SQIVND (reference sequence). This CDR3 region has 15 residues. Germline trimming cut 11 bases from V and 1 base from J; bases unmatched to any gene: 8. The CDR3 DNA reads TGTGCCTCAAGACCGGGACAGGGGTCTGGAAACACCATATATTTT. Translating it yields CASRPGQGSGNTIYF.

The J gene is TRBJ1-1, the V gene TRBV5-1; TRBD1 agrees at 8 bases. The V segment lost 1 base and the J segment 3 bases; nucleotides outside the gene matches: 2. This CDR3 has 14 amino acids. Germline V gene sequence: CDR1 SGHRS, CDR2 YFSETQ. Here the CDR3 DNA reads TGCGCCAGCAGCTTGCAGGGGGCTGACACTGAAGCTTTCTTT. Protein sequence: CASSLQGADTEAFF. The variable domain in full, completed from reference TRBV5-1 and TRBJ1-1, reads KAGVTQTPRYLIKTRGQQVTLSCSPISGHRSVSWYQQTPGQGLQFLFEYFSETQRNKGNFPGRFSGRQFSNSRSEMNVSTLELGDSALYLCASSLQGADTEAFFGQGTRLTVV.

The chain links TRBV11-2 to TRBJ1-2, with a possible D match to TRBD1 (6 bases). This CDR3 is 16 amino acids long. Trimming pared 5 bases from V and 4 bases from J, leaving 20 bases between. Germline assignment: CDR1 SGHAT and CDR2 FQNNGV. For the CDR3, the DNA is TGTGCCAGCAGCCTTTCGACAGGAAGGATCGGCTATGGCTACACCTTC. It yields the protein CASSLSTGRIGYGYTF.

The rearrangement joins TRBV3-1 (or the pseudogene TRBV3-2) to TRBJ2-5, with 7 bases identical to TRBD1. This CDR3 region has 12 residues. The germline V gene encodes CDR1 LGHDT and CDR2 YNNKEL (reference sequence). V trimming: 8 bases; J trimming: 2 bases; junction bases outside the gene matches: 2. In DNA form, the CDR3 reads TGTGCCAGCCGGGGACAGCAAGAGACCCAGTACTTC. This encodes CASRGQQETQYF.

This sequence joins TRBV6-2 or TRBV6-3 and TRBJ1-5; 8 nucleotides line up with TRBD1. V gave up 4 bases and J gave up 6 bases; unmatched junction bases: 8. Germline V gene sequence: CDR1 MNHEY, CDR2 SVGEGT. The CDR3 runs 15 residues. The CDR3 reads CASSSFGQGSQPQHF. The CDR3, as DNA: TGTGCCAGCAGTTCCTTTGGACAGGGAAGTCAGCCCCAGCATTTT.

The V gene is TRBV5-5, the J gene TRBJ2-3; TRBD2 matches at 11 bases. J was trimmed by 7 bases and V by 4 bases; bases with no gene match: 5. Germline assignment: CDR1 SGHKS and CDR2 YYEKEE (reference sequence). The CDR3 is 14 amino acids. The CDR3 protein is CASSPTSGSYTQYF. The CDR3 DNA reads TGTGCCAGCAGCCCTACTAGCGGGAGTTATACGCAGTATTTT.

This chain uses TRBV7-8 with TRBJ2-7; possible D gene TRBD1, 6 bases. Trimming took off 5 bases at V and 5 bases at J, with 22 bases between the two ends. This CDR3 is built from 16 residues. Looked up from germline, CDR1 is SGHVS and CDR2 is FQNEAQ. Here the CDR3 reads CASSHPRQGWRDEQYF. The CDR3 DNA reads as TGTGCCAGCAGCCACCCCCGGCAGGGGTGGAGAGACGAGCAGTACTTC.

The rearrangement links TRBV7-9 to TRBJ1-3, with TRBD1 matching over 8 bases. The CDR3 has 17 residues. The germline V gene encodes CDR1 SEHNR and CDR2 FQNEAQ (reference sequence). V lost 4 bases and J lost 3; bases outside the gene matches: 11. CDR3: CASSSPIQGDGGNTIYF. As DNA, the CDR3 is TGTGCCAGCAGCTCCCCTATACAGGGGGACGGTGGAAACACCATATATTTT.

The chain recombines TRBV9 with TRBJ1-5; a weak D match, TRBD1 (6 bases). Germline V gives CDR1 SGDLS, CDR2 YYNGEE. This CDR3 region has 14 residues. The V gene lost 3 bases and the J gene lost 2 bases, with 9 bases spanning the gap. The CDR3 DNA reads TGTGCCAGCAGCGGCCACAGGGGCAATCAGCCCCAGCATTTT. Its translation is CASSGHRGNQPQHF.

The chain joins TRBV19 to TRBJ2-5; 7 bases are shared with TRBD1. The CDR3 spans 15 residues. Losses at the gene ends were 4 bases for V and 5 bases for J; bases not matched to a gene: 10. Germline V gene sequence: CDR1 LNHDA, CDR2 SQIVND (reference sequence). This CDR3 is CASSKRGQSQETQYF. DNA of the CDR3: TGTGCCAGTAGTAAAAGGGGACAGTCCCAGGAGACCCAGTACTTC.

This clone appeared once. The chain has TRBV18 and TRBJ2-7; 13 bases are a match to TRBD2. CDR3 length: 15 amino acids. Germline CDR1 reads KGHSH; CDR2 reads LQKENI. V lost 3 bases and J lost 6; bases outside the gene matches: 5. The CDR3 region has the DNA TGTGCCAGCTCACCCGGGACTAGCGGGACTGGCGAGCAGTACTTC. Translating it yields CASSPGTSGTGEQYF.

This chain joins TRBV7-2 and TRBJ2-1; TRBD2 aligns across 12 bases. Per the germline V gene, CDR1 is SGHTA and CDR2 is FQGNSA. V shed 4 bases and J 4 bases; nucleotides not matched to a gene: 2. The CDR3 totals 15 residues. CDR3 in amino acids: CASSSTSGRYNEQFF. In DNA form, the CDR3 reads TGTGCCAGCAGCTCGACTAGCGGGAGATACAATGAGCAGTTCTTC.

This chain uses TRBV28 with TRBJ1-6, with 10 positions matching TRBD1. The V and J ends lost 7 bases and 2 bases, in that order; junction bases with no gene match: 5. CDR1 is MDHEN and CDR2 is SYDVKM in the germline V gene. The CDR3 extends over 16 amino acids. CDR3 loop: CASKPGQGPYNSPLHF. In DNA, the CDR3 is TGTGCCAGCAAACCGGGACAGGGGCCCTATAATTCACCCCTCCACTTT.